What follows are 20 T cell receptor beta chains derived from one specimen sequenced in a study of CXCR3-negative and CXCR3-positive naive CD8 T cells. Libraries of TRB cDNA were made by 5' RACE and carried UMIs. TCRdb re-called the 5' RACE reads; one entry per CDR3 protein, DNA not given. The table for this sample gives approximately 74,000 distinct CDR3 sequences. The sample comprised naive CXCR3- CD8+ T cells from blood. Subset: CD45RO-CCR7+CD27+CD95- naive CD8+ T cells lacking CXCR3 (TNR3-). The receptors were sampled from a human donor in good health. Some clones in this sample may be carry-over from other donors' samples.

V is TRBV18 and J is TRBJ2-1; the TRBD2 assignment by TCRdb is unverifiable without DNA. Germline V lookup: CDR1 KGHSH, CDR2 LQKENI. This CDR3 is 14 amino acids long. The chain's CDR3 is CASSPPRGYLEQFF.

V is TRBV27 and J is TRBJ1-5. The CDR3 is 13 amino acids. CDR1 is MNHEY and CDR2 is SMNVEV in the germline V gene (reference sequence). The chain's CDR3 is CASSSGSNQPQHF.

The chain links TRBV19 to TRBJ2-3; the TCRdb call, TRBD2, lacks DNA for checking. Germline V gene sequence: CDR1 LNHDA, CDR2 SQIVND (reference sequence). The CDR3 has 14 amino acids. CDR3 sequence reads: CASSVAGTTDTQYF.

The chain recombines TRBV28 with TRBJ2-2. Germline V gene sequence: CDR1 MDHEN, CDR2 SYDVKM. The CDR3 is 15 amino acids. The CDR3 here is CASRGIWENTGELFF.

The chain couples TRBV11-2 to TRBJ1-1; the TRBD1 assignment by TCRdb is unverifiable without DNA. The germline V gene has CDR1 SGHAT and CDR2 FQNNGV. The CDR3 totals 15 residues. The CDR3 is CASSPLPGSHTEAFF.

The genes are TRBV29-1 and TRBJ2-3; lacking DNA, the TRBD2 call made by TCRdb goes unchecked. CDR3 length: 13 amino acids. Germline V gene sequence: CDR1 SQVTM, CDR2 ANQGSEA. The CDR3 region is CSVAGTNTDTQYF.

The chain combines TRBV20-1 with TRBJ1-1. The CDR3 length is 11 residues. CDR1 DFQATT and CDR2 SNEGSKA come from the germline V gene (reference sequence). This CDR3 is CSGRGGNEAFF.

The chain employs TRBV4-1 and TRBJ2-1; TCRdb lists TRBD2, though no DNA is available to test this call. The CDR3 spans 16 residues. Germline CDR1 and CDR2: MGHRA and YSYEKL. The CDR3 protein is CASSQGGLAGINEQFF.

The chain carries TRBV25-1 and TRBJ1-1. From germline, CDR1 is MGHDK and CDR2 SYGVNS. The CDR3 loop spans 14 amino acids. CDR3 protein: CASSELAENTEAFF.

This chain connects TRBV7-9 to TRBJ1-3. The CDR3 covers 15 residues. The germline V gene has CDR1 SEHNR and CDR2 FQNEAQ (reference sequence). CDR3 sequence: CASSSIHKGGNTIYF.

J is TRBJ2-1 and V is TRBV19; TCRdb gives TRBD2 as the D gene, but with no DNA this cannot be confirmed. CDR1 and CDR2 (germline): LNHDA, SQIVND (reference sequence). The CDR3 length is 15 residues. CDR3 sequence reads: CASTLSGYSYNEQFF.

The chain has TRBV7-2 and TRBJ2-3; TCRdb designates TRBD1, a call that cannot be tested without DNA. Looked up from germline, CDR1 is SGHTA and CDR2 is FQGNSA. This CDR3 has 15 residues. The CDR3 loop is CASSAGPSSTDTQYF. Variable domain in full (rest from reference TRBV7-2 and TRBJ2-3): GAGVSQSPSNKVTEKGKDVELRCDPISGHTALYWYRQSLGQGLEFLIYFQGNSAPDKSGLPSDRFSAERTGGSVSTLTIQRTQQEDSAVYLCASSAGPSSTDTQYFGPGTRLTVL.

This rearrangement joins TRBV29-1 to TRBJ2-1; TCRdb calls TRBD2, which cannot be checked without DNA. CDR3 size: 14 residues. Looked up from germline, CDR1 is SQVTM and CDR2 is ANQGSEA. CDR3 in amino acids: CSGIAGGVSNEQFF.

The J gene is TRBJ2-5, the V gene TRBV5-5; there is no DNA to check the TCRdb D call of TRBD2. CDR1 SGHKS and CDR2 YYEKEE come from the germline V gene (reference sequence). The CDR3 is made up of 15 amino acids. The CDR3 protein is CASSLSGYPQETQYF.

The chain couples TRBV5-1 to TRBJ2-3. CDR3 length: 14 residues. Germline CDR1 reads SGHRS; CDR2 reads YFSETQ. The CDR3 is CASSEDPSTDTQYF.

The rearrangement uses TRBV29-1 and TRBJ1-2. Per the germline V gene, CDR1 is SQVTM and CDR2 is ANQGSEA. This CDR3 region has 12 residues. CDR3 in amino acids: CSVEAMLKGYTF.

This chain connects TRBV27 to TRBJ2-6. This CDR3 comprises 15 residues. Germline loops: CDR1 MNHEY, CDR2 SMNVEV (reference sequence). The CDR3 reads CASSFSGTGANVLTF.

V gene TRBV7-9 combines with J gene TRBJ2-7; there is no DNA to check the TCRdb D call of TRBD1. The V gene's germline CDR1 is SEHNR and CDR2 FQNEAQ (reference sequence). The CDR3 length is 16 residues. This CDR3 is CASSPEEGKGSYEQYF. Full variable domain (remainder filled in from reference TRBV7-9 and TRBJ2-7): DTGVSQNPRHKITKRGQNVTFRCDPISEHNRLYWYRQTLGQGPEFLTYFQNEAQLEKSRLLSDRFSAERPKGSFSTLEIQRTEQGDSAMYLCASSPEEGKGSYEQYFGPGTRLTVT.

V gene TRBV29-1 combines with J gene TRBJ2-1; the TCRdb call, TRBD1, lacks DNA for checking. Germline CDR1 and CDR2: SQVTM and ANQGSEA. CDR3 length equals 11 residues. This CDR3 is CSSGWGNEQFF.

This chain uses TRBV6-5 with TRBJ2-2. The CDR3 covers 15 residues. In germline, CDR1 is MNHEY, CDR2 SVGAGI. The CDR3 reads CASSYGRGITGELFF.